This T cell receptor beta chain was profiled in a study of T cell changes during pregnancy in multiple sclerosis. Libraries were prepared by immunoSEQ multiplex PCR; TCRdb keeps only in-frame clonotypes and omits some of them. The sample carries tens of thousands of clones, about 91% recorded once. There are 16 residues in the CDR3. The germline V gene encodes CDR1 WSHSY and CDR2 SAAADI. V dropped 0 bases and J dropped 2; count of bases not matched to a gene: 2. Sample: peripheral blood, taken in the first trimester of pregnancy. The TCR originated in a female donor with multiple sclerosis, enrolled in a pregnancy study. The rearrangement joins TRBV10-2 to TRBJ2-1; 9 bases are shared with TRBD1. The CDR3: CASSESQGATYNEQFF. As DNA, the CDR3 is TGCGCCAGCAGTGAGTCACAGGGGGCTACCTACAATGAGCAGTTCTTC.